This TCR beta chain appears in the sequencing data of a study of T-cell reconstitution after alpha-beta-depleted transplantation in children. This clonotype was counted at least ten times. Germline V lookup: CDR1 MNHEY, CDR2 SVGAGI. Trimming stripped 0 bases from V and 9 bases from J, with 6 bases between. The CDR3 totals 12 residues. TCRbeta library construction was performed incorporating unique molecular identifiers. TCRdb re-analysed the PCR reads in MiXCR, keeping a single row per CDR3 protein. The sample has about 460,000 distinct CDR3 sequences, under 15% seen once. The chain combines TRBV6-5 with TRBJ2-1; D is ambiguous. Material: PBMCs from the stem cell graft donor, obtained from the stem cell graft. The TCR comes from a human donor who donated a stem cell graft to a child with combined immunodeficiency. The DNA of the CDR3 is TGTGCCAGCAGTTACTCACAGAGTGAGCAGTTCTTC. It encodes CASSYSQSEQFF.